Sequencing of this T cell receptor (beta chain) was carried out in a study of T-cell memory formation after mild COVID-19. Study observations and caveats: From day 15 to 85, contracting clones were balanced between CD4 and CD8, whereas later expanders leaned toward CD4+. SARS-CoV-2 specificity of second-wave clones peaking day 37 was unconfirmed.

The CDR3 covers 18 residues. Germline lookup yields CDR1 LGHNT and CDR2 FRNRAP. V lost 2 bases, J lost 3 bases, and 13 bases stayed unmatched. To note about this clonotype: Its target is not known.

TCRdb reprocessed the 5' RACE reads with MiXCR, giving one entry per CDR3 protein. The data hold approximately 560,000 distinct CDR3 sequences, with around 16% observed a single time. The TCR was taken from an adult woman who had mild COVID-19 (a few samples of this study predate the infection). Cell type and time point are not known. The source material was PBMCs or a T cell subset sorted from them (not recorded which). The chain has TRBV12-5 and TRBJ2-3; 8 bases are a match to TRBD2. CDR3 sequence: CASGLSRGSGELTDTQYF. The DNA for the CDR3 is TGTGCTAGTGGTTTGAGTCGGGGTAGCGGGGAACTTACAGATACGCAGTATTTT.